Detailed here is one T cell receptor (beta chain). Germline lookup yields CDR1 MDHEN and CDR2 SYDVKM. V shed 2 bases, J shed 8 bases, and the junction held 14 bases outside the gene matches. The CDR3 is made up of 16 amino acids. Authors' processing steps: Reference gene primer amplification gave estimated nucleated cell counts. Produced via immunoSEQ multiplex PCR; TCRdb's table is partial and in-frame only. V and J calls and clone size are copied from that table; D and trimming were computed from the DNA. The sample carries about 120,000 clones, 82% recorded once. The source of the sample is a study of blood T cell repertoires in COVID-19. Study overall: The study drew acute and convalescent COVID-19 samples from the United States, Italy and Spain. In each case, the material was cDNA or gDNA derived from T cells, B-cell-depleted T cells, or PBMCs.

The clonotype was recovered from a man between 65 and 85 years old with active or convalescent COVID-19. Sequencing input: peripheral blood. The chain combines TRBV28 with TRBJ1-2; 7 nucleotides match TRBD1. The CDR3 is CASSLPASQQTGGYTF. The CDR3 DNA reads as TGTGCCAGCAGTTTACCCGCCTCTCAGCAGACAGGGGGCTACACCTTC.